These 24 T cell receptor beta chains were all obtained from the same sample, sequenced in a study of T-cell reconstitution after alpha-beta-depleted transplantation in children. Preparation of the TCRbeta library used unique molecular identifiers. TCRdb fed the PCR reads into MiXCR, producing one record per CDR3 protein. This sample has 750,000 to 950,000 distinct CDR3 sequences, with 16% found just once. Sequencing used PBMCs, mostly from graft donor cells, obtained 360 days after TCRalphabeta/CD19-depleted stem cell transplant. The source of these receptors is a male patient under 18 who had a stem cell transplant for acute lymphoblastic leukemia, so the T cells may come from the graft donor.

The chain employs TRBV5-4 and TRBJ2-5; 11 bases map to TRBD2. There are 15 residues in the CDR3. V gave up 3 bases and J gave up 6 bases; unmatched junction bases: 7. Germline V lookup: CDR1 SGHNT, CDR2 YYREEE (reference sequence). The CDR3 region has the DNA TGTGCCAGCAGCTCCTTAGCGGGAGGGCCAAAGACCCAGTACTTC. Its translation: CASSSLAGGPKTQYF.

In its sample, this clonotype was seen a few times. This chain uses TRBV5-8 with TRBJ1-6; D ambiguous. Germline V gene sequence: CDR1 SGHTS, CDR2 YDEGEE. The V and J ends lost 1 base and 0 bases respectively, with 14 bases between them. The CDR3 extends over 18 amino acids. Here the CDR3 reads CASSLTPPEDSYNSPLHF. The CDR3 DNA sequence: TGTGCCAGCAGCTTGACTCCCCCGGAGGACTCCTATAATTCACCCCTCCACTTT.

The rearrangement uses TRBV11-2 and TRBJ2-7, with D unclear. The CDR3 runs to 14 residues. Trimming stripped 2 bases from V and 2 bases from J, with 10 bases between. The germline gives CDR1 SGHAT, CDR2 FQNNGV. CDR3 loop: CASSLRWAPYEQYF. CDR3 in DNA: TGTGCCAGCAGCTTACGTTGGGCCCCCTACGAGCAGTACTTC.

A few counts support this clonotype. At one boundary the junction diverges from the germline segment, which might be a read error. This rearrangement joins TRBV12-3 or TRBV12-4 to TRBJ2-5; 11 bases align to TRBD2. The CDR3 length is 16 residues. The CDR3 DNA follows: TGTGCCAGCAGTAGAATAGCGGGAGGGCACCAACAGACCCAGTACTTC. Translating it yields CASSRIAGGHQQTQYF.

The V call is TRBV4-2, the J call TRBJ2-5; 10 positions agree with TRBD1. This CDR3 is 15 amino acids long. The J segment lost 4 bases and the V segment lost 3 bases, leaving 5 bases of the junction unmatched. Germline V lookup: CDR1 LGHNA, CDR2 YNFKEQ. The CDR3 sequence: CASSHGTGVVETQYF. CDR3 bases: TGTGCCAGCAGCCACGGGACAGGGGTGGTAGAGACCCAGTACTTC.

This clonotype was counted between two and nine times. The genes are TRBV24-1 and TRBJ2-2; D is possibly TRBD2 (6 bases). The germline V and J ends were trimmed by 1 base and 4 bases, with 6 bases remaining between them. Germline CDR1 is KGHDR and CDR2 is SFDVKD. This CDR3 has 14 residues. CDR3 in DNA: TGTGCCACCAGTGATTTCGGGAGCACCGGGGAGCTGTTTTTT. As protein: CATSDFGSTGELFF.

There are a few counts of this clonotype. In nucleotides, the CDR3 is TGCGCCAGCAGGGCTCCGGGACTAGCGGGGCCCCCTGAGCAGTTCTTC. Translated, it gives CASRAPGLAGPPEQFF. This rearrangement joins TRBV5-1 to TRBJ2-1; TRBD2 agrees at 13 bases. Trimming removed 5 bases from V and 9 bases from J; junction bases left unmatched: 11. This CDR3 spans 16 amino acids. Germline CDR1 SGHRS, CDR2 YFSETQ.

This chain links TRBV4-2 with TRBJ2-3; 11 nucleotides match TRBD2. The CDR3 covers 20 residues. After removal of 5 bases from V and 2 bases from J, the junction contained 18 bases not matched to a gene. The germline V gene encodes CDR1 LGHNA and CDR2 YNFKEQ. The CDR3 sequence is CASSFGIRKGLADHTDTQYF. The CDR3 DNA sequence: TGTGCCAGCAGCTTTGGGATCCGAAAGGGACTAGCGGACCACACAGATACGCAGTATTTT.

This clonotype showed up just a few times. The chain links TRBV4-1 to TRBJ2-7; possible D gene TRBD1, 7 bases. The CDR3 runs 17 residues. The V end lost 0 bases, the J end lost 7 bases, and 22 bases lay between the germline ends. The germline V gene encodes CDR1 MGHRA and CDR2 YSYEKL. CDR3 in DNA: TGCGCCAGCAGCCAAGATCGCGGAGGGGAGAGGGGGCATGAGCAGTACTTC. This encodes CASSQDRGGERGHEQYF.

This clonotype was seen more than once but under ten times. The CDR3 loop is CASSLAGGTGNTIYF. Here the CDR3 DNA reads TGTGCCAGCAGCTTAGCCGGGGGAACTGGAAACACCATATATTTT. The rearrangement joins TRBV7-9 to TRBJ1-3; TRBD1 might be the D (5 bases). V gave up 0 bases and J gave up 2 bases, with 8 bases separating them. The CDR3 totals 15 residues. In germline, CDR1 is SEHNR, CDR2 FQNEAQ (reference sequence).

This clonotype was seen more than once but under ten times. The chain recombines TRBV30 with TRBJ1-4; D gene uncertain. V was clipped by 0 bases and J by 7 bases, with 12 bases between them. Looked up from germline, CDR1 is GTSNPN and CDR2 is SVGIG (reference sequence). The CDR3 length is 14 residues. The CDR3 loop is CAWSVEAGGEKLFF. CDR3 in DNA: TGTGCCTGGAGTGTAGAGGCCGGAGGTGAAAAACTGTTTTTT. Full variable domain (rest looked up from reference TRBV30 and TRBJ1-4): SQTIHQWPATLVQPVGSPLSLECTVEGTSNPNLYWYRQAAGRGLQLLFYSVGIGQISSEVPQNLSASRPQDRQFILSSKKLLLSDSGFYLCAWSVEAGGEKLFFGSGTQLSVL.

This clonotype has a handful of counts. The V and J genes are TRBV12-3 or TRBV12-4 and TRBJ1-2, with D uncertain. CDR3 length equals 12 residues. Between the trimmed V and J ends, which lost 5 bases and 7 bases, there was a span of 11 bases. This CDR3 reads CASSRIWVGYTF. DNA of the CDR3: TGTGCCAGCAGTCGGATTTGGGTTGGCTACACCTTC.

The chain is built from TRBV7-6 and TRBJ2-1; 7 nucleotides line up with TRBD1. The CDR3 has 14 amino acids. The germline V gene has CDR1 SGHVS and CDR2 FNYEAQ. V was pared by 0 bases and J by 10 bases, with 6 bases of the junction left unmatched. CDR3 coding DNA: TGTGCCAGCAGCTTAGCGTGGAAAGGGGGCGAGCAGTTCTTC. Its protein is CASSLAWKGGEQFF. The full variable domain, completed using reference TRBV7-6 and TRBJ2-1, is GAGVSQSPRYKVTKRGQDVALRCDPISGHVSLYWYRQALGQGPEFLTYFNYEAQQDKSGLPNDRFSAERPEGSISTLTIQRTEQRDSAMYRCASSLAWKGGEQFFGPGTRLTVL.

The chain carries TRBV20-1 and TRBJ2-1; 14 bases map to TRBD2. The V gene end was trimmed by 6 bases and the J gene end by 6 bases; junction bases not matched to a gene: 4. This CDR3 contains 14 residues. Germline lookup yields CDR1 DFQATT and CDR2 SNEGSKA (reference sequence). The CDR3 DNA follows: TGCAGTGCAGGGACTAGCGGGAGTTTCAATGAGCAGTTCTTC. Protein: CSAGTSGSFNEQFF.

This clonotype was seen more than once but under ten times. The chain couples TRBV4-1 to TRBJ2-7, with TRBD2 matching over 9 bases. The germline V gene has CDR1 MGHRA and CDR2 YSYEKL. J was trimmed by 1 base and V by 1 base; bases with no gene match: 11. The CDR3 sequence is 18 residues long. In DNA form, the CDR3 reads TGCGCCAGCAGCCAAGTTCACCTTAGACTAGCGGATTCCTACGAGCAGTACTTC. Translated, it gives CASSQVHLRLADSYEQYF.

The rearrangement uses TRBV6-1 and TRBJ2-2; either TRBD1 or TRBD2 may supply D (5 bases each). The CDR3 has 14 amino acids. Germline lookup yields CDR1 MNHNS and CDR2 SASEGT. V lost 6 bases and J 4 bases, leaving 12 bases between the germline ends. The CDR3 bases are TGTGCCAGCAGGGATCATGGGGGCACCGGGGAGCTGTTTTTT. The encoded protein is CASRDHGGTGELFF.

This clonotype turned up a few times. The chain employs TRBV29-1 and TRBJ1-1, with no clear D. CDR1 and CDR2 (germline): SQVTM, ANQGSEA. Trimming removed 7 bases at V and 0 bases at J, with 15 bases between. The CDR3 extends over 14 amino acids. The DNA of the CDR3 is TGCAGCGCCGACCCGACAATCATGAACACTGAAGCTTTCTTT. As protein: CSADPTIMNTEAFF.

This clonotype has only a few counts. CDR3 sequence reads: CSAPANSYEQYF. In DNA, the CDR3 is TGCAGTGCTCCTGCTAACTCCTACGAGCAGTACTTC. The chain employs TRBV20-1 and TRBJ2-7, with D unclear. CDR3 length: 12 residues. Trimming cost V 5 bases and J 0 bases, with 8 bases left between them. Germline CDR1 DFQATT, CDR2 SNEGSKA (reference sequence).

This clonotype has only a few counts. The chain has TRBV11-2 and TRBJ1-6, with 9 bases matching TRBD1. CDR3 length: 17 residues. Per the germline V gene, CDR1 is SGHAT and CDR2 is FQNNGV. Unmatched junction bases numbered 4, after V lost 4 bases and J lost 0 bases. The CDR3 is CASSYRGHVSYNSPLHF. The CDR3, as DNA: TGTGCCAGCAGCTACAGGGGGCACGTCTCCTATAATTCACCCCTCCACTTT.

The chain joins TRBV3-1 to TRBJ2-2; 7 nucleotides align to TRBD2. The V gene end was trimmed by 6 bases and the J gene end by 4 bases; junction bases not matched to a gene: 8. CDR1 and CDR2 from the germline V gene are LGHDT and YNNKEL (reference sequence). The CDR3 length is 15 residues. Here the CDR3 reads CASRNGGRGTGELFF. DNA for the CDR3: TGTGCCAGCAGGAACGGCGGGAGAGGCACCGGGGAGCTGTTTTTT.

Many counts were recorded for this clonotype. One end of the junction fails to match germline, which may point to a read error. CDR3 amino acids: CASRLTDTQYF. CDR3 bases: TGCGCCAGCCGCCTCACAGATACGCAGTATTTT. The gene calls are TRBV12-3 or TRBV12-4 and TRBJ2-3; no firm D call. This CDR3 region has 11 residues.

V is TRBV7-9 and J is TRBJ2-3; D is unclear. Germline V gene sequence: CDR1 SEHNR, CDR2 FQNEAQ (reference sequence). Trimming pared 7 bases from V and 0 bases from J, leaving 11 bases between. This CDR3 is 14 amino acids long. The CDR3 coding sequence is TGTGCCAGCATTGACCCGTCTAGCACAGATACGCAGTATTTT. It translates to CASIDPSSTDTQYF.

This clonotype was recorded a few times. Germline is not matched at one junction end, which may reflect a read error. V and J are TRBV5-1 and TRBJ2-6; no firm D call. Germline loops: CDR1 SGHRS, CDR2 YFSETQ. This CDR3 spans 14 amino acids. The CDR3: CASSLVIGTNVLTF. The CDR3 nucleotides are TGCGCCAGCAGCTTGGTCATTGGGACCAACGTCCTGACTTTC.

The CDR3 loop is CSAWADTQYF. The DNA for the CDR3 is TGCAGCGCATGGGCAGATACGCAGTATTTT. The rearrangement joins TRBV29-1 to TRBJ2-3, with D uncertain. The V gene lost 7 bases and the J gene lost 4 bases, with 6 bases spanning the gap. CDR1 is SQVTM and CDR2 is ANQGSEA in the germline V gene. The CDR3 is 10 amino acids.